The T cell receptor beta chain under discussion was sequenced for a study of cytomegalovirus exposure and HLA in healthy donors. Donors came from a validation cohort of some 110 subjects, distinct from the first 666-subject cohort. Germline V gives CDR1 MNHEY, CDR2 SVGAGI. V shed 3 bases and J 5 bases; nucleotides not matched to a gene: 9. The CDR3 is 15 residues long. Generated by immunoSEQ multiplex PCR, the TCRdb table keeps only in-frame clones and is missing some. Among 70,000 or so clones, over 85% were seen once, and the ten largest hold about 1.4%. Specimen: PBMCs. The V and J genes are TRBV6-5 and TRBJ2-7, with 8 positions matching TRBD2. The clonotype was recovered from a man aged 18 to 29 in good health and CMV-seropositive. The CDR3 loop reads CASSYRDGRADEQYF. CDR3 nucleotides: TGTGCCAGCAGTTATCGTGACGGGAGGGCGGACGAGCAGTACTTC.